This T cell receptor beta chain stems from a study of Ad26.COV2.S vaccination and SARS-CoV-2 variants. Using immunoSEQ multiplex PCR, the repertoire was profiled, and TCRdb retains in-frame clones only, with some absent. In the table there are about 680,000 clones, 89% of which are singletons. Germline assignment: CDR1 SGHRS and CDR2 YFSETQ. Trimming stripped 4 bases from V and 3 bases from J, with 12 bases between. CDR3 size: 14 residues. Specified treatment: 15 to 20 received Ad26.COV2.S at low or high dose, single or two shots; about 5 received placebo; per-sample allocation not given. Sampling was done on day 63 after the first vaccine or placebo injection.

This clonotype was obtained from a person between 18 and 65 years old who received the Ad26.COV2.S COVID-19 vaccine or a placebo. This material consisted of peripheral blood, taken in a trial of Ad26.COV2.S vaccine versus placebo. This rearrangement joins TRBV5-1 to TRBJ2-3; possible D gene TRBD1, 5 bases. This CDR3 reads CASSAGFMTDTQYF. DNA for the CDR3: TGCGCCAGCAGCGCAGGGTTTATGACAGATACGCAGTATTTT.